The entry below describes one T cell receptor (beta chain). The assay was immunoSEQ multiplex PCR, and TCRdb's table has in-frame clones only and misses some. The sample lists 250,000 to 350,000 clones, more than 75% seen once, with under 2.5% in the top ten. The data belong to a study of blood T cell repertoires in COVID-19. The overall study: Recovery meant two consecutive negative NP/OP PCR tests, professional clearance, or resolved symptoms.

The J segment lost 6 bases and the V segment lost 0 bases, leaving 12 bases of the junction unmatched. Germline-derived CDR1 and CDR2 are SGDLS and YYNGEE. CDR3 length: 18 amino acids. This receptor was obtained from a woman aged 60-75 years in a cohort exposed to, infected with or recovered from COVID-19 (not recorded which). The sequenced sample consisted of PBMCs or T cells enriched from blood (not recorded which). The V and J genes are TRBV9 and TRBJ2-1; 10 bases are a match to TRBD2. The CDR3 bases are TGTGCCAGCAGCGTAGAGGCTAGCGGGAGAGCTTTGAGCAATGAGCAGTTCTTC. Translated: CASSVEASGRALSNEQFF.